This passage covers 20 T cell receptor beta chains from one sample sequenced in a study of human T cells and chemical hapten exposure. Specified time point: patch test 3, about 24 weeks after DPC sensitization. Sample treatment: therapeutic diphenylcyclopropenone sensitization with weekly scalp DPC. In TCRdb, the RACE reads were re-called with MiXCR into one record per CDR3 protein. The table has about 160,000 distinct CDR3 sequences, 28% seen once; the top ten hold about 2%. The material was whole blood, obtained in connection with sensitization to the hapten diphenylcyclopropenone (DPC). The receptors come from a woman aged 18-29 years with alopecia areata. Some clones in this sample may be carry-over from other donors' samples.

This clonotype appeared many times. This chain connects TRBV11-2 to TRBJ2-1; possibly TRBD2 for D (6 bases). The CDR3 has 16 amino acids. Germline V gene sequence: CDR1 SGHAT, CDR2 FQNNGV. Trimming removed 0 bases from V and 7 bases from J, with 16 bases in between. The CDR3 spells CASSLDRGTLGNEQFF. CDR3 coding DNA: TGTGCCAGCAGCTTAGATCGGGGGACTCTCGGGAATGAGCAGTTCTTC. Variable domain in full (rest from reference TRBV11-2 and TRBJ2-1): EAGVAQSPRYKIIEKRQSVAFWCNPISGHATLYWYQQILGQGPKLLIQFQNNGVVDDSQLPKDRFSAERLKGVDSTLKIQPAKLEDSAVYLCASSLDRGTLGNEQFFGPGTRLTVL.

This chain connects TRBV6-2 or TRBV6-3 to TRBJ2-3; D is undetermined. Germline lookup yields CDR1 MNHEY and CDR2 SVGEGT. V lost 6 bases, J lost 5 bases, and 9 bases lay in between. This CDR3 region has 12 residues. The CDR3 region is CASRTLRDTQYF. DNA for the CDR3: TGTGCCAGCAGGACATTAAGAGATACGCAGTATTTT.

A few counts support this clonotype. For the CDR3, the DNA is TGCAGTGCTATTCCTGACAGGGGGCGCGGGTACGAGCAGTACTTC. Amino acid sequence: CSAIPDRGRGYEQYF. The chain links TRBV20-1 to TRBJ2-7; 10 bases fit TRBD1. The length of the CDR3 is 15 residues. The junction had 10 bases not matched to a gene; V was cut back by 4 bases and J by 4 bases. Looked up from germline, CDR1 is DFQATT and CDR2 is SNEGSKA (reference sequence).

In this sample, this clonotype turned up a few times. The chain links TRBV29-1 to TRBJ2-3, with D hard to call. Trimming removed 4 bases at V and 3 bases at J, with 5 bases between. Germline CDR1 SQVTM, CDR2 ANQGSEA. This CDR3 region has 11 residues. The chain's CDR3 is CSVALTDTQYF. DNA for the CDR3: TGCAGCGTTGCCTTGACAGATACGCAGTATTTT.

The chain carries TRBV28 and TRBJ2-5; TRBD1 is a possible D gene (5 bases). Trimming removed 7 bases from V and 5 bases from J, with 17 bases in between. There are 14 residues in the CDR3. Germline values: CDR1 MDHEN, CDR2 SYDVKM. CDR3 protein: CASTPGQWQETQYF. CDR3 nucleotide sequence: TGTGCCAGCACCCCCGGACAATGGCAGGAGACCCAGTACTTC.

This clonotype showed up just a few times. The chain recombines TRBV4-3 with TRBJ2-7; possibly TRBD1 or TRBD2 for D (5 bases each). The germline CDR1 and CDR2 sequences are LGHNA and YSLEER. Deletions cut 1 base from V and 3 bases from J, with 16 bases between. The CDR3 has 16 amino acids. The CDR3 DNA reads TGCGCCAGCAGCCAAGTTGGGGACGCAGGCCTCTACGAGCAGTACTTC. It yields the protein CASSQVGDAGLYEQYF.

This clonotype was counted only a few times. The rearrangement links TRBV20-1 to TRBJ2-3; possible D gene TRBD1, 6 bases. V was clipped by 4 bases and J by 3 bases, with 11 bases between them. This CDR3 spans 13 amino acids. Germline-derived CDR1 and CDR2 are DFQATT and SNEGSKA (reference sequence). CDR3 coding DNA: TGCAGTGCTACGGGGACAACGACAGATACGCAGTATTTT. Its protein is CSATGTTTDTQYF.

This clonotype was seen more than once but under ten times. The chain carries TRBV29-1 and TRBJ2-3, with 7 bases fitting TRBD1. CDR1 and CDR2 (germline): SQVTM, ANQGSEA. V gave up 3 bases and J gave up 6 bases; unmatched junction bases: 3. This CDR3 has 12 residues. Here the CDR3 DNA reads TGCAGCGTTGACAGGGGGTCTGATACGCAGTATTTT. Its translation is CSVDRGSDTQYF.

This clonotype came up a few times. The chain links TRBV6-1 to TRBJ1-2, with D perhaps TRBD1 (5 bases). The CDR3 is 15 amino acids. V was shortened by 0 bases and J by 4 bases, with 12 bases between the two germline ends. CDR1 is MNHNS and CDR2 is SASEGT in the germline V gene. CDR3 coding DNA: TGTGCCAGCAGTGAAGCGCTTTGGGGGGGCTATGGCTACACCTTC. This translates into CASSEALWGGYGYTF.

The V and J genes are TRBV15 and TRBJ1-2; D unresolved. Germline loops: CDR1 LNHNV, CDR2 YYDKDF (reference sequence). This CDR3 spans 13 amino acids. Trimming pared 1 base from V and 4 bases from J, leaving 7 bases between. CDR3 residues: CATSRAASYGYTF. For the CDR3, the DNA is TGTGCCACCAGCAGAGCCGCCAGCTATGGCTACACCTTC.

The chain uses TRBV27 and TRBJ1-2; D possibly corresponds to TRBD1 (5 bases). In germline, CDR1 is MNHEY, CDR2 SMNVEV (reference sequence). Trimming cost V 2 bases and J 4 bases, with 23 bases left between them. CDR3 length: 18 residues. CDR3 nucleotide sequence: TGTGCCAGCAGTTTAATGGCACTCGGGACCCCGCTCTCCTATGGCTACACCTTC. Amino acids: CASSLMALGTPLSYGYTF.

This clonotype was seen more than once but under ten times. The chain joins TRBV10-2 to TRBJ1-2; TRBD1 might be the D (5 bases). Germline CDR1 is WSHSY and CDR2 is SAAADI. CDR3 length equals 14 residues. Trimming cost V 7 bases and J 6 bases, with 18 bases left between them. This CDR3 reads CASTHIQGWNGYTF. In DNA form, the CDR3 reads TGCGCCAGCACCCATATCCAGGGATGGAATGGCTACACCTTC.

This clonotype has only a few counts. The chain combines TRBV6-2 or TRBV6-3 with TRBJ2-7; D gene uncertain. In germline, CDR1 is MNHEY, CDR2 SVGEGT. CDR3 length: 11 amino acids. The V end was cut by 9 bases, the J end by 2 bases, with 8 bases between. CDR3 region: CARGTAYEQYF. The CDR3 DNA reads as TGTGCCAGGGGCACCGCCTACGAGCAGTACTTC.

In the case of this clonotype: A junction end diverges from the germline sequence, so it may reflect a read error. The V call is TRBV20-1, the J call TRBJ1-5; perhaps TRBD1 as D (5 bases). Germline CDR1 and CDR2: DFQATT and SNEGSKA (reference sequence). This CDR3 comprises 13 residues. CDR3 nucleotide sequence: TGCAGTGCTGGGAGACAGTACAATCAGCCCCGGCATTTT. Protein product: CSAGRQYNQPRHF.

The V call is TRBV3-1, the J call TRBJ2-7; D call uncertain. The CDR3 extends over 13 amino acids. Trimming took 4 bases from V and 4 from J, leaving 11 bases between them. Per the germline V gene, CDR1 is LGHDT and CDR2 is YNNKEL (reference sequence). The CDR3 is CASSPLNRYEQYF. DNA for the CDR3: TGTGCCAGCAGCCCCCTTAACAGATACGAGCAGTACTTC.

The rearrangement joins TRBV4-2 to TRBJ1-2, with 11 bases lining up with TRBD1. V was pared by 4 bases and J by 7 bases, with 8 bases of the junction left unmatched. Germline assignment: CDR1 LGHNA and CDR2 YNFKEQ. There are 15 residues in the CDR3. CDR3: CASSPRGQGVGGYTF. CDR3 nucleotides: TGTGCCAGCAGCCCACGGGGACAGGGGGTGGGTGGCTACACCTTC.

This clonotype was detected many times. The chain links TRBV4-2 to TRBJ2-1; 10 bases are a match to TRBD2. The V and J ends lost 4 bases and 7 bases, in that order; junction bases with no gene match: 13. This CDR3 region has 17 residues. Germline-derived CDR1 and CDR2 are LGHNA and YNFKEQ. CDR3 region: CASSLGSVAGGRNEQFF. The CDR3 nucleotides read TGTGCCAGCAGCCTAGGTAGCGTAGCGGGAGGAAGAAATGAGCAGTTCTTC.

J is TRBJ2-2 and V is TRBV7-3; D unresolved. V lost 3 bases to trimming and J lost 4 bases, with 6 bases between them. This CDR3 contains 13 residues. The germline gives CDR1 SGHTA, CDR2 FQGTGA. CDR3 sequence: CASSLGFTGELFF. The CDR3 coding sequence is TGTGCCAGCAGCTTGGGGTTCACCGGGGAGCTGTTTTTT.

This clonotype was seen more than once but under ten times. V and J are TRBV7-2 and TRBJ2-4; 10 nucleotides align to TRBD2. CDR1 is SGHTA and CDR2 is FQGNSA in the germline V gene. J lost 6 bases, V lost 5 bases, and 7 bases had no gene match. The CDR3 contains 15 residues. The DNA for the CDR3 is TGTGCCAGCAGCGCCGACCTAGCGGGGGCAAACATTCAGTACTTC. Protein: CASSADLAGANIQYF. Full variable domain (missing parts from reference TRBV7-2 and TRBJ2-4): GAGVSQSPSNKVTEKGKDVELRCDPISGHTALYWYRQSLGQGLEFLIYFQGNSAPDKSGLPSDRFSAERTGGSVSTLTIQRTQQEDSAVYLCASSADLAGANIQYFGAGTRLSVL.

This clonotype appeared a few times. This rearrangement joins TRBV20-1 to TRBJ1-2; no definite D call. Trimming took off 7 bases at V and 6 bases at J, with 12 bases between the two ends. The CDR3 length is 11 residues. CDR1 and CDR2 (germline): DFQATT, SNEGSKA (reference sequence). The CDR3 sequence is CSVKRWDGYTF. CDR3 bases: TGCAGTGTCAAGAGATGGGATGGCTACACCTTC.